This is a list of T cell receptor beta chains from one sample in a study of low-dose radiotherapy and immunotherapy resistance in tumors. TCRdb re-called the reads through MiXCR, storing one row per CDR3 protein. The sample records some 40,000 distinct CDR3 sequences, roughly 20% being singletons. The sequencing used PBMCs, collected after low-dose radiotherapy plus immunotherapy. These receptors came from a female donor with ovarian cancer. CDR3s include the opening cysteine and the closing phenylalanine or tryptophan. D genes are given only for firm matches. Size values are once, few and many counts, or a class for expanded clones, and some rows have none.

clone_size,v_call,j_call,d_call,cdr3_aa,cdr3_nt
many,TRBV7-3,TRBJ2-1,TRBD2,CASSSSGGQNEQFF,TGTGCCAGCAGCTCCTCGGGGGGGCAGAATGAGCAGTTCTTC
many,TRBV6-1,TRBJ2-3,TRBD1,CASSPRTGTSTDTQYF,TGTGCCAGCAGTCCCCGGACAGGGACAAGCACAGATACGCAGTATTTT
many,TRBV29-1,TRBJ2-2,-,CSVAGGGELFF,TGCAGCGTTGCCGGTGGCGGGGAGCTGTTTTTT
-,TRBV5-3,TRBJ2-7,TRBD2,CASRPGTSSYEQYF,TGTGCCAGCAGACCTGGGACTAGCAGCTACGAGCAGTACTTC
many,TRBV28,TRBJ2-5,-,CASSSLPEWTAQETQYF,TGTGCCAGCAGTTCCCTACCAGAGTGGACAGCCCAAGAGACCCAGTACTTC
many,TRBV11-3,TRBJ1-1,-,CASSFLTDTEAFF,TGTGCCAGCAGCTTTCTCACGGACACTGAAGCTTTCTTT
-,TRBV24-1,TRBJ2-2,-,CATSDPSLGNTGELFF,TGTGCCACCAGTGACCCCTCCTTAGGGAACACCGGGGAGCTGTTTTTT
many,TRBV20-1,TRBJ2-2,TRBD1,CSARDRDRATGELFF,TGCAGTGCTAGAGATCGGGACAGGGCCACCGGGGAGCTGTTTTTT
many,TRBV6-2/TRBV6-3,TRBJ2-7,TRBD2,CASSAPRGEVKGQYF,TGTGCCAGCAGTGCGCCTCGGGGGGAAGTAAAGGGGCAGTACTTC
medium-sized,TRBV10-2,TRBJ2-1,TRBD2,CASSDGLAANEQFF,TGCGCCAGCAGTGACGGTCTAGCGGCGAATGAGCAGTTCTTC
-,TRBV5-6,TRBJ2-3,-,CASSLGTQIVADTQYF,TGTGCCAGCAGCTTAGGGACCCAGATAGTCGCAGATACGCAGTATTTT
many,TRBV2,TRBJ2-7,-,CASSLDSPPAYEQYF,TGTGCCAGCAGCCTTGACAGCCCCCCGGCCTACGAGCAGTACTTC
many,TRBV2,TRBJ1-4,-,CASSEVGTANEKLFF,TGTGCCAGCAGTGAAGTCGGGACGGCTAATGAAAAACTGTTTTTT
-,TRBV7-3,TRBJ2-3,-,CASSPDSLGTDTQYF,TGTGCCAGCAGCCCGGACAGCCTAGGCACAGATACGCAGTATTTT
many,TRBV28,TRBJ1-2,-,CASSPPNTGIHGYTF,TGTGCCAGCAGCCCCCCTAATACAGGGATACATGGCTACACCTTC
many,TRBV6-1,TRBJ1-4,TRBD1,CASSLTGQGEKLFF,TGTGCCAGCAGCCTAACGGGACAGGGTGAAAAACTGTTTTTT
many,TRBV5-1,TRBJ1-1,-,CASGRGTANTEAFF,TGCGCCAGCGGGAGAGGGACGGCGAACACTGAAGCTTTCTTT
many,TRBV27,TRBJ1-2,TRBD1,CASSLGQATNYGYTF,TGTGCCAGCAGTTTAGGACAGGCTACTAACTATGGCTACACCTTC
many,TRBV30,TRBJ2-7,TRBD1,CAWRPTGGIEQYF,TGTGCCTGGAGGCCGACAGGGGGAATCGAGCAGTACTTC
-,TRBV24-1,TRBJ2-1,-,CATSDLNEQFF,TGTGCCACCAGTGACCTCAATGAGCAGTTCTTC
many,TRBV12-3/TRBV12-4,TRBJ2-5,-,CASSSVGETQYF,TGTGCCAGCAGTTCAGTGGGAGAGACCCAGTACTTC
many,TRBV14,TRBJ2-2,-,CASSPQGAGELFF,TGTGCCAGCAGCCCCCAAGGTGCCGGGGAGCTGTTTTTT
many,TRBV19,TRBJ2-3,TRBD1,CASSGDRRLDTQYF,TGTGCCAGTAGTGGGGACAGGCGACTAGATACGCAGTATTTT
many,TRBV3-1,TRBJ1-5,-,CASSQFGGGNQPQHF,TGTGCCAGCAGCCAATTCGGGGGGGGAAATCAGCCCCAGCATTTT